The rows below give T cell receptor beta chains drawn from one sample of a study of cytotoxic CD8 clonotypes in ibrutinib-treated CLL. Assay: immunoSEQ multiplex PCR; the TCRdb copy retains only in-frame clones and omits some. The table records over 100,000 clones, 70% to 90% of them present only once. The specimen was PBMCs, collected after 24 months of ibrutinib treatment. These receptors originate from a human donor with chronic lymphocytic leukemia. The CDR3 runs from the conserved cysteine through the conserved F or W. The D gene is left open where the match is weak. Not all rows give a size; the values are once, few, many and, for expanded clones, a class.

J gene: TRBJ1-2
clone size: .
D gene: TRBD1
V gene: TRBV12-5
CDR3 protein: CASGLGRRGLINGYTF
CDR3 DNA: TGTGCTAGTGGTTTGGGCCGGAGGGGGCTAATAAACGGCTACACCTTC

J gene: TRBJ2-1
clone size: .
D gene: TRBD1
V gene: TRBV28
CDR3 protein: CASSTGTGFDEQFF
CDR3 DNA: TGTGCCAGCAGTACCGGGACAGGGTTCGATGAGCAGTTCTTC

J gene: TRBJ2-4
clone size: .
D gene: TRBD1
V gene: TRBV30
CDR3 protein: CAWSVGRGLGNIQYF
CDR3 DNA: TGTGCCTGGAGTGTCGGTAGGGGGCTCGGAAACATTCAGTACTTC

J gene: TRBJ2-1
clone size: .
D gene: .
V gene: TRBV5-4
CDR3 protein: CASSRGGPGSYNEQFF
CDR3 DNA: TGTGCCAGCAGCCGTGGCGGCCCAGGCTCCTACAATGAGCAGTTCTTC

J gene: TRBJ2-1
clone size: .
D gene: TRBD2
V gene: TRBV5-1
CDR3 protein: CARSFEAGGAHNEQFF
CDR3 DNA: TGCGCCAGAAGCTTCGAGGCGGGGGGGGCGCACAATGAGCAGTTCTTC

J gene: TRBJ1-2
clone size: .
D gene: TRBD1
V gene: TRBV28
CDR3 protein: CASSPEGTGVYGYTF
CDR3 DNA: TGTGCCAGCAGTCCGGAGGGGACAGGGGTATATGGCTACACCTTC

J gene: TRBJ2-7
clone size: .
D gene: .
V gene: TRBV11-1
CDR3 protein: CASSFGPGLSYEQYF
CDR3 DNA: TGTGCCAGCAGCTTTGGGCCAGGCCTCTCCTACGAGCAGTACTTC

J gene: TRBJ2-5
clone size: .
D gene: .
V gene: TRBV21-1
CDR3 protein: CASSKDRAHSETQYF
CDR3 DNA: TGTGCCAGCAGCAAGGACAGGGCCCATTCGGAGACCCAGTACTTC

J gene: TRBJ1-1
clone size: .
D gene: TRBD1
V gene: TRBV28
CDR3 protein: CASSFAGGAVDAFF
CDR3 DNA: TGTGCCAGCAGTTTTGCAGGGGGCGCTGTAGACGCTTTCTTT

J gene: TRBJ2-1
clone size: .
D gene: .
V gene: TRBV4-1
CDR3 protein: CASSQDLASLYNEQFF
CDR3 DNA: TGCGCCAGCAGCCAAGATTTAGCGAGTTTATACAATGAGCAGTTCTTC

J gene: TRBJ2-7
clone size: .
D gene: .
V gene: TRBV6-6
CDR3 protein: CASSYSIIGGAEQYF
CDR3 DNA: TGTGCCAGCAGTTACTCGATCATTGGAGGGGCCGAGCAGTACTTC

J gene: TRBJ2-1
clone size: .
D gene: TRBD1
V gene: TRBV7-8
CDR3 protein: CASSVRQGYNEQFF
CDR3 DNA: TGTGCCAGCAGCGTCCGACAGGGGTACAATGAGCAGTTCTTC

J gene: TRBJ1-5
clone size: once
D gene: .
V gene: TRBV18
CDR3 protein: CASSRTDGGSQPQHF
CDR3 DNA: TGTGCCAGCTCCCGGACAGATGGGGGTTCTCAGCCCCAGCATTTT

J gene: TRBJ2-3
clone size: few
D gene: .
V gene: TRBV7-2
CDR3 protein: CASSPPTALGDTQYF
CDR3 DNA: TGTGCCAGCAGCCCCCCGACCGCCCTGGGGGATACGCAGTATTTT

J gene: TRBJ2-7
clone size: few
D gene: .
V gene: TRBV5-1
CDR3 protein: CASSLMSAQGGEQYF
CDR3 DNA: TGCGCCAGCAGCTTGATGTCAGCCCAAGGTGGCGAGCAGTACTTC

J gene: TRBJ1-2
clone size: .
D gene: .
V gene: TRBV30
CDR3 protein: CAWSVAINGYTF
CDR3 DNA: TGTGCCTGGAGTGTGGCAATAAATGGCTACACCTTC

J gene: TRBJ2-6
clone size: .
D gene: TRBD1
V gene: TRBV28
CDR3 protein: CAIQQGGPGANVLTF
CDR3 DNA: TGTGCCATCCAACAGGGGGGCCCTGGGGCCAACGTCCTGACTTTC

J gene: TRBJ1-4
clone size: .
D gene: .
V gene: TRBV7-2
CDR3 protein: CASSSSGPWGEKLFF
CDR3 DNA: TGTGCCAGCAGCTCCTCGGGACCCTGGGGTGAAAAACTGTTTTTT

J gene: TRBJ2-1
clone size: .
D gene: TRBD2
V gene: TRBV14
CDR3 protein: CASSQATSGGAGLWNEQFF
CDR3 DNA: TGTGCCAGCAGCCAGGCAACTAGCGGGGGCGCCGGTCTTTGGAATGAGCAGTTCTTC

J gene: TRBJ2-3
clone size: .
D gene: .
V gene: TRBV11-3
CDR3 protein: CASSLGGGTDTQYF
CDR3 DNA: TGTGCCAGCAGCTTAGGGGGGGGCACAGATACGCAGTATTTT

J gene: TRBJ2-1
clone size: .
D gene: TRBD2
V gene: TRBV27
CDR3 protein: CASTLYRTSGSLASYNEQFF
CDR3 DNA: TGTGCCAGCACTCTGTATCGGACTAGCGGGAGTTTAGCGTCCTACAATGAGCAGTTCTTC

J gene: TRBJ1-2
clone size: .
D gene: TRBD1
V gene: TRBV28
CDR3 protein: CASSPAQGANGYTF
CDR3 DNA: TGTGCCAGCAGTCCCGCACAGGGGGCTAATGGCTACACCTTC